Below, one TCR beta chain is given with its context. Its antigen specificity is not known. Within one base of it there is no much larger clone, and no base qualities were kept. The data derive from a study of T cell clones after liver transplantation (dated by TCRdb to the late 2010s). General notes on the study: Samples were obtained from ITN030ST, a randomized trial in which withdrawal of immunosuppression was attempted within 2 years of liver transplantation. Donor-reactive T cell clones were identified by TCRbeta sequencing after a pre-transplant mixed lymphocyte reaction and then tracked in post-transplant blood. As an antigen-independent comparator for the donor-reactive sequences, third party-reactive TCRbeta sequences from pre-transplant MLRs were identified as well. Three of the eight recipients were HCV-positive; the others were transplanted for non-autoimmune, non-viral indications. No induction therapy was given to the subjects, and standard immunosuppression was administered until randomization at 12-24 months post-transplant. Tolerance was defined as complete withdrawal of immunosuppression for at least one year without a rise in liver enzymes beyond twice the upper limit of normal. Blood samples were collected pre-transplant, pre-randomization before withdrawal, and post-randomization after either full withdrawal or failed withdrawal. A cohort of 8 liver transplant recipients was studied, of whom 3 were classified as tolerant and 5 as non-tolerant. The investigation overall reported the following: Donor-reactive sequences decreased more than third party-reactive sequences, which suggests partial antigen-specific deletion that was not related to withdrawal success. Circulating donor-reactive CD4 TCRbeta sequences fell significantly post-transplant in 5 of 8 subjects, irrespective of tolerance or HCV status. In two subjects, low numbers of available donor cells limited the measurable donor-reactive repertoire. Conclusions were preliminary, limited by small, heterogeneous patient numbers and non-standardized post-transplant time points. When repertoire turnover was accounted for, significantly reduced detection of donor-reactive sequences was found in 7 of 8 subjects for CD4 and in 8 of 8 subjects for CD8. Since no allograft tissue specimens were available, donor-reactive T cells may have migrated into the graft instead of being deleted.

From V the trimming removes 3 bases and from J it removes 5 bases, while the gene matches leave 10 bases of the junction unaccounted for. From its cysteine to its phenylalanine, the CDR3 spans 15 amino acids. Here the CDR3 DNA is all that survives: 45 bases in frame from base 1. The germline V gene sets CDR1 to SGHRS and CDR2 to YFSETQ. Unstimulated PBMCs, after thawing, were stained for CD3, CD4 and CD8 and then FACS-sorted into CD3+CD4+ and CD3+CD8+ populations. All 8 studied subjects were randomized to withdrawal of immunosuppression. The Qiagen DNeasy Blood and Tissue Kit was used for genomic DNA isolation. Frozen genomic DNA underwent high-throughput TCRbeta CDR3 sequencing by immunoSEQ, including PCR amplification, mapping, bias correction and internal controls. The authors' analysis ran thus. Only productive rearrangements were retained, with each unique TCRbeta sequence defined by its CDR3 nucleotide sequence together with its V and J gene. A sequence counted as donor-reactive only if the sequence showed at least 5-fold expansion in CFSE-low cells compared with unstimulated pre-transplant cells and had a frequency of at least 0.01%. Minimum frequency thresholds were set for each subject on the basis of the unstimulated sample with the lowest template count, so that a detection power of at least 90% was ensured. Jensen-Shannon divergence between the top 1000 TCRbeta sequences post- versus pre-transplant served as the measure of repertoire turnover. Two-sided Fisher's exact tests were used to test for changes in how often donor-reactive sequences were detected. As stored in TCRdb, this immuneACCESS dataset retains in-frame rearrangements with V and J assigned. A fraction of the clones does not appear; measured against another copy, unresolved V genes explain less than half of the discrepancy, and the remainder lacks a known reason. V, J and clone size derive from that table, while D and trimming were established from the DNA sequence. For this sample there are around 100,000 clones; around 84% appear just once. The leading ten clones occupy roughly 3.1% of the sample.

This TCR was sampled from a human patient who received a liver transplant. After a transplant, some T cells may have been passed on by the graft donor. This sequence uses TRBV5-1 and TRBJ2-7; 8 bases in the junction line up with TRBD1. The source was CD4+ T cells from blood, collected approximately 50 months after liver transplant. CDR3 sequence: CASSSTGGRSDEQYF. At the DNA level, the sequence is TGCGCCAGCAGCTCTACAGGGGGTAGATCGGACGAGCAGTACTTC.